These 28 T cell receptor beta chains were sequenced from one sample in a study of OX40 agonist ivuxolimab in advanced cancers. Only in-frame clones appear in the TCRdb table, and some are missing; sequencing was by immunoSEQ multiplex PCR. The table shows some 19,000 clones, with under 85% occurring only once. Sample: CD4+ or CD8+ T cells sorted from blood, taken in a trial of the OX40 agonist ivuxolimab. These receptors were taken from an adult with an advanced solid tumor such as melanoma, head and neck, liver or kidney cancer.

The rearrangement joins TRBV10-3 to TRBJ1-2; the D gene is possibly TRBD1 (5 bases). Germline V gene data show CDR1 as ENHRY and CDR2 as SYGVKD. The V gene lost 7 bases and the J gene lost 7 bases, with 19 bases spanning the gap. This CDR3 is 14 amino acids long. The CDR3 is CAIISDKGWGGYTF. The CDR3 coding sequence is TGTGCCATCATTTCGGACAAAGGGTGGGGTGGCTACACCTTC.

V and J are TRBV30 and TRBJ2-1; D call uncertain. The CDR3 has 14 residues. The germline V gene encodes CDR1 GTSNPN and CDR2 SVGIG (reference sequence). V was pared by 6 bases and J by 0 bases, with 12 bases between. The CDR3 here is CACPSRSSYNEQFF. The DNA of the CDR3 is TGTGCCTGTCCCTCCCGAAGCTCCTACAATGAGCAGTTCTTC. The full variable domain, rest sourced from reference TRBV30 and TRBJ2-1, is SQTIHQWPATLVQPVGSPLSLECTVEGTSNPNLYWYRQAAGRGLQLLFYSVGIGQISSEVPQNLSASRPQDRQFILSSKKLLLSDSGFYLCACPSRSSYNEQFFGPGTRLTVL.

V usage is TRBV21-1 and J usage is TRBJ1-2; the table's TRBD1 call for D was not verified on the DNA. TRBV21-1 is recorded as a pseudogene. The CDR3 is made up of 16 amino acids. The CDR3 region has the DNA TGTGCCAGCAGCAACCTTAACAGGGAGCTCATTTATGGCTACACCTTC. Its protein product is CASSNLNRELIYGYTF.

The V and J genes are TRBV6-5 and TRBJ1-5; a possible D gene is TRBD1 (5 bases). The CDR3 consists of 15 residues. Trimming pared 5 bases from V and 2 bases from J, leaving 13 bases between. CDR1 MNHEY and CDR2 SVGAGI come from the germline V gene. Here the CDR3 reads CASSPTLGGNQPQHF. CDR3 nucleotides: TGTGCCAGCAGTCCGACCTTGGGGGGCAATCAGCCCCAGCATTTT.

V usage is TRBV19 and J usage is TRBJ1-1; D is possibly TRBD1 (6 bases). V was pared by 8 bases and J by 0 bases, with 10 bases between. Looked up from germline, CDR1 is LNHDA and CDR2 is SQIVND (reference sequence). The CDR3 extends over 13 amino acids. DNA of the CDR3: TGTGCCAGTGAGACAGGCCTGAACACTGAAGCTTTCTTT. Its translation: CASETGLNTEAFF.

The chain recombines TRBV27 with TRBJ1-1; D remains ambiguous. Trimming shortened V by 5 bases and J by 5 bases, and 6 bases separated the two germline ends. The CDR3 length is 11 residues. The germline gives CDR1 MNHEY, CDR2 SMNVEV (reference sequence). CDR3 DNA: TGTGCCAGCAGTCACGGTACTGAAGCTTTCTTT. Its protein is CASSHGTEAFF.

This sequence joins TRBV10-3 and TRBJ1-4, with D possibly TRBD1 on 6 matching bases. The CDR3 length is 15 residues. Per the germline V gene, CDR1 is ENHRY and CDR2 is SYGVKD. V lost 4 bases and J lost 8, with 17 bases in between. The CDR3 is CAISGQQGEQEKLFF. For the CDR3, the DNA is TGTGCCATCAGTGGTCAACAGGGCGAACAAGAAAAACTGTTTTTT.

The genes are TRBV6-5 and TRBJ2-3, with D possibly TRBD1 on 5 matching bases. Trimming cost V 2 bases and J 6 bases, with 9 bases left between them. This CDR3 region has 13 residues. CDR1 is MNHEY and CDR2 is SVGAGI in the germline V gene. The CDR3 protein is CASSYRTTDTQYF. The CDR3 DNA follows: TGTGCCAGCAGTTACCGGACAACTGATACGCAGTATTTT.

CDR3 protein: CSGGTGELYEQYF. The CDR3, as DNA: TGCAGCGGCGGGACAGGGGAGCTCTACGAGCAGTACTTC. The chain links TRBV29-1 to TRBJ2-7, with 10 bases aligning to TRBD1. V was clipped by 7 bases and J by 3 bases; unmatched bases: 6. Germline V gene data show CDR1 as SQVTM and CDR2 as ANQGSEA. The length of the CDR3 is 13 residues.

The chain employs TRBV9 and TRBJ1-3, with D hard to call. Germline V lookup: CDR1 SGDLS, CDR2 YYNGEE. There are 12 residues in the CDR3. Trimming left V 7 bases short and J 0 bases short, with 5 bases between. CDR3 amino acids: CASLRSGNTIYF. The CDR3 nucleotides are TGTGCCAGCCTTCGCTCTGGAAACACCATATATTTT.

V gene TRBV6-1 combines with J gene TRBJ2-7; 8 bases are a match to TRBD1. In germline, CDR1 is MNHNS, CDR2 SASEGT. The CDR3 totals 13 residues. Trimming at V came to 8 bases and at J to 3 bases, leaving 6 bases not matched to a gene. CDR3 bases: TGTGCCAGCTCGGACAGGGAAGTCTACGAGCAGTACTTC. Encoded protein: CASSDREVYEQYF.

This clone is a singleton in its sample. V is TRBV7-9 and J is TRBJ2-1; D not resolved. The CDR3 is 15 amino acids. V shed 3 bases and J shed 0 bases, with 9 bases lying between them. Germline CDR1 SEHNR, CDR2 FQNEAQ (reference sequence). The CDR3 DNA reads as TGTGCCAGCAGCTTGGCTCCCAGCTCCTACAATGAGCAGTTCTTC. This sequence encodes CASSLAPSSYNEQFF.

The rearrangement links TRBV27 to TRBJ2-1; possibly TRBD1 for D (5 bases). Germline loops: CDR1 MNHEY, CDR2 SMNVEV (reference sequence). V dropped 2 bases and J dropped 6 bases, with 5 bases sitting between them. The CDR3 has 12 amino acids. Here the CDR3 reads CASSLQGNEQFF. The CDR3 region has the DNA TGTGCCAGCAGTTTACAGGGCAATGAGCAGTTCTTC.

This clone was counted between two and nine times. V gene TRBV11-1 combines with J gene TRBJ2-7; D may be TRBD1 or TRBD2 (5 bases each). V was cut by 4 bases and J by 0 bases, with 16 bases left in between. CDR1 is SGHAT, CDR2 FQDESV, per germline (reference sequence). The CDR3 contains 16 residues. DNA for the CDR3: TGTGCCAGCAGCTCGACCGGGACGGGGAGCTCCTACGAGCAGTACTTC. It specifies CASSSTGTGSSYEQYF.

The chain carries TRBV2 and TRBJ1-5; D is perhaps TRBD1 (5 bases). The CDR3 loop spans 14 amino acids. Trimming took 6 bases from V and 2 from J, leaving 11 bases between them. From germline, CDR1 is SNHLY and CDR2 FYNNEI. The chain's CDR3 is CASSWTGGNQPQHF. CDR3 in DNA: TGTGCCAGCAGCTGGACGGGGGGCAATCAGCCCCAGCATTTT.

This chain joins TRBV2 and TRBJ1-2; D is unclear. The CDR3 is 15 amino acids. Trimming cost V 6 bases and J 4 bases, with 18 bases left between them. Germline V gene lookup returns CDR1 SNHLY and CDR2 FYNNEI. CDR3: CASSKNTGILYGYTF. The CDR3 DNA sequence: TGTGCCAGCAGCAAAAATACCGGAATTCTCTATGGCTACACCTTC. The entire variable domain, with the rest obtained from reference TRBV2 and TRBJ1-2, is as follows: EPEVTQTPSHQVTQMGQEVILRCVPISNHLYFYWYRQILGQKVEFLVSFYNNEISEKSEIFDDQFSVERPDGSNFTLKIRSTKLEDSAMYFCASSKNTGILYGYTFGSGTRLTVV.

The chain employs TRBV6-6 and TRBJ2-7, with D unclear. The CDR3 is 13 residues long. Germline V gene data show CDR1 as MNHNY and CDR2 as SVGAGI (reference sequence). The V gene lost 8 bases and the J gene lost 0 bases, with 11 bases spanning the gap. The CDR3 here is CASSLEGSYEQYF. The CDR3 coding sequence is TGTGCCAGCTCCTTGGAAGGCTCCTACGAGCAGTACTTC.

The CDR3 coding sequence is TGTGCCAGCAGCCGGGGTAGGGGAACTAATGAAAAACTGTTTTTT. Amino acid sequence: CASSRGRGTNEKLFF. The rearrangement joins TRBV7-6 to TRBJ1-4, with D tentatively TRBD1 (5 bases). The V and J ends lost 5 bases and 1 base respectively, with 11 bases between them. The CDR3 covers 15 residues. Germline loops: CDR1 SGHVS, CDR2 FNYEAQ.

V is TRBV29-1 and J is TRBJ2-3, with TRBD2 matching 10 bases. Germline lookup yields CDR1 SQVTM and CDR2 ANQGSEA. V lost 3 bases, J lost 4 bases, and 10 bases stayed unmatched. The CDR3 extends over 16 amino acids. CDR3 nucleotides: TGCAGCGTTGAGGGTACAGCGGGGGGGAGCGCAGATACGCAGTATTTT. Translating gives CSVEGTAGGSADTQYF.

The chain couples TRBV2 to TRBJ2-3; 14 nucleotides align to TRBD2. Trimming took 4 bases from V and 6 from J; bases not matched to a gene: 12. The CDR3 loop spans 18 amino acids. Germline loops: CDR1 SNHLY, CDR2 FYNNEI. In nucleotides, the CDR3 is TGTGCCAGCAGTGGAGGGACTAGCGGGGGCGAGCACATTGATACGCAGTATTTT. The encoded protein is CASSGGTSGGEHIDTQYF.

The CDR3 spells CASSLGQPSSYEQYF. DNA for the CDR3: TGTGCCAGCAGCTTAGGACAGCCTAGCTCCTACGAGCAGTACTTC. The V call is TRBV11-2, the J call TRBJ2-7; the D gene is possibly TRBD1 (5 bases). The CDR3 is 15 residues long. V lost 1 base, J lost 0 bases, and 10 bases lay in between. Germline V gene lookup returns CDR1 SGHAT and CDR2 FQNNGV.

This clone has only a few counts. V is TRBV28 and J is TRBJ1-1; D uncertain. The CDR3 is 13 residues long. CDR1 is MDHEN and CDR2 is SYDVKM in the germline V gene. Trimming took off 8 bases at V and 1 base at J, with 11 bases between the two ends. CDR3 sequence: CASGEPSNTEAFF. The CDR3 DNA sequence: TGTGCCAGCGGTGAGCCTTCGAACACTGAAGCTTTCTTT. Using reference TRBV28 and TRBJ1-1 for the parts outside the CDR3, the full variable domain is DVKVTQSSRYLVKRTGEKVFLECVQDMDHENMFWYRQDPGLGLRLIYFSYDVKMKEKGDIPEGYSVSREKKERFSLILESASTNQTSMYLCASGEPSNTEAFFGQGTRLTVV.

This clone showed up just a few times. V is TRBV6-5 and J is TRBJ1-2; tentative D call: TRBD1 (5 bases). Trimming removed 3 bases from V and 8 bases from J, with 22 bases in between. Germline V gene sequence: CDR1 MNHEY, CDR2 SVGAGI. The CDR3 is 16 amino acids. The CDR3 DNA follows: TGTGCCAGCAGTTATCGGGCGGCGGGACCTCAAACGGGCTACACCTTC. Residues: CASSYRAAGPQTGYTF.

The CDR3 bases are TGTGCCAGCAGTCCGACGGTGGGGGCCAACGAGCAGTACTTC. Translating gives CASSPTVGANEQYF. V is TRBV27 and J is TRBJ2-7; tentative D call: TRBD1 (6 bases). Germline CDR1 and CDR2: MNHEY and SMNVEV (reference sequence). The CDR3 extends over 14 amino acids. Trimming pared 5 bases from V and 5 bases from J, leaving 16 bases between.

With regard to this clone: The sample has other DNA sequences that encode this CDR3 too. CDR3 residues: CASSSGQSYEQYF. The CDR3 coding sequence is TGTGCCAGCAGCTCCGGACAGTCCTACGAGCAGTACTTC. The chain combines TRBV7-9 with TRBJ2-7, with a possible D match to TRBD1 (6 bases). Germline loops: CDR1 SEHNR, CDR2 FQNEAQ (reference sequence). The CDR3 covers 13 residues. Trimming left V 4 bases short and J 1 base short, with 8 bases between.

This clone was counted at least ten times. The chain employs TRBV2 and TRBJ2-3; TRBD1 aligns across 8 bases. V was pared by 8 bases and J by 4 bases, with 8 bases of the junction left unmatched. CDR1 and CDR2 from the germline V gene are SNHLY and FYNNEI. The CDR3 is made up of 14 amino acids. CDR3 sequence (DNA): TGTGCCAGCGGCAGGGGGCTCGGGGCAGATACGCAGTATTTT. Translating gives CASGRGLGADTQYF.

The V and J genes are TRBV11-2 and TRBJ2-7; D is unresolved. CDR3 length: 12 residues. Trimming shortened V by 1 base and J by 4 bases, and 5 bases separated the two germline ends. Looked up from germline, CDR1 is SGHAT and CDR2 is FQNNGV. The CDR3, as DNA: TGTGCCAGCAGCTTAGGGTGGTACGAGCAGTACTTC. The encoded protein is CASSLGWYEQYF.

V usage is TRBV5-6 and J usage is TRBJ1-2; D is uncertain. The ends were cut back, 1 base at V and 4 bases at J, with 14 bases in the middle. The CDR3 has 15 residues. Germline lookup yields CDR1 SGHDT and CDR2 YYEEEE. The CDR3 nucleotides read TGTGCCAGCAGCTTGAGGGTCGACCAGACCTATGGCTACACCTTC. Encoded protein: CASSLRVDQTYGYTF. Full variable domain (missing parts from reference TRBV5-6 and TRBJ1-2): DAGVTQSPTHLIKTRGQQVTLRCSPKSGHDTVSWYQQALGQGPQFIFQYYEEEERQRGNFPDRFSGHQFPNYSSELNVNALLLGDSALYLCASSLRVDQTYGYTFGSGTRLTVV.